The source of this TCR beta chain is a study of T cell responses to AZD1222 COVID-19 vaccine. Study-level information: Pooling was applied to second doses at about 4 or about 12 weeks.

This CDR3 spans 15 amino acids. Germline V CDR1 and CDR2: MGHDK, SYGVNS. V dropped 3 bases and J dropped 7 bases, with 15 bases sitting between them. Whole-study results and caveats: The study identified only six AZD1222 recipients as seropositive at baseline. Targeting of unmutated variant regions was reportedly seen in nearly half of spike-specific TCRs. Donors were mostly white British, more females; clonal diversity possibly underestimated.

A word on this clone: Its antigen is not identified.

Sequencing was performed with immunoSEQ multiplex PCR; in TCRdb, only in-frame clones are kept and a portion is missing. The sample lists around 100,000 clones; 92% were seen once. Sequenced here: peripheral blood, sampled on day 0 of AZD1222 vaccination. The genes are TRBV25-1 and TRBJ1-4, with D hard to call. This sequence was found in an adult in good health. This chain's CDR3 is CASSDVAGWSEKLFF. CDR3 nucleotides: TGTGCCAGCAGTGATGTGGCAGGATGGAGTGAAAAACTGTTTTTT.